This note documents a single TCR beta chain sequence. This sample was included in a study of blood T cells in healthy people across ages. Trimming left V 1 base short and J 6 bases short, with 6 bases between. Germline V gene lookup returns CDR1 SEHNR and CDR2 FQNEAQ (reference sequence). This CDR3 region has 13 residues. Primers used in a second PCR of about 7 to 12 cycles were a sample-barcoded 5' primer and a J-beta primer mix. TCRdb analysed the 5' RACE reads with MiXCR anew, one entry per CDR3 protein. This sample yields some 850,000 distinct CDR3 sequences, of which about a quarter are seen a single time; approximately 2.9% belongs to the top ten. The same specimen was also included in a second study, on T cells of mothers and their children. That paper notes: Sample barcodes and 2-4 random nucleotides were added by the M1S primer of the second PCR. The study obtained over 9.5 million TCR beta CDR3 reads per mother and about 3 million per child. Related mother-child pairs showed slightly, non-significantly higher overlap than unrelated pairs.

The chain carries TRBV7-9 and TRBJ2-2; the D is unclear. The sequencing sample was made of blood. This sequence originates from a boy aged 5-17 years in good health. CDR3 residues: CASSLDSPGELFF. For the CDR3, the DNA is TGTGCCAGCAGCTTAGATAGCCCCGGGGAGCTGTTTTTT.